This T cell receptor (beta chain) originates from a study of control samples from healthy donors and cancer patients (dated by TCRdb to about 2020). The library was built by means of the immunoSEQ multiplex PCR assay. Drawn from immuneACCESS, this table holds only the in-frame rearrangements with V and J called that TCRdb kept. Clones are partly lost; checked studies trace under half to an unresolved V gene and leave the rest unexplained. The sample profile shows 110,000 or so clones; around four fifths of them were found once. The ten top clones hold about 7% of the sample. Comments on this clone: Which antigen it targets is not known. No clone much larger than this one lies a single base away; base qualities are absent.

In the germline V gene, CDR1 corresponds to SGHVS and CDR2 to FQNEAQ. Taken from cysteine to phenylalanine, the CDR3 has 15 residues. Only CDR3 DNA remains: 45 bases, in frame from the first base. V is pared back by 2 bases and J by 2 bases, with 10 bases lying between the germline termini. The source of this sequence is a man younger than 35 in good health. Sequencing was done on a sample of blood. The chain uses TRBV7-8 and TRBJ1-5; the D gene cannot be named for sure. The nucleotides read TGTGCCAGCAGCTTAACACAGAGTGGCAATCAGCCCCAGCATTTT. It codes for CASSLTQSGNQPQHF.